This T cell receptor beta chain comes out of a study of OX40 agonist ivuxolimab in advanced cancers. Overall study: People in dose escalation had one of these cancers: hepatocellular carcinoma, melanoma, renal cell or head and neck cancer.

Details on this clone: Its target is not known.

From germline, CDR1 is MNHNY and CDR2 SVGAGI (reference sequence). V was trimmed by 7 bases and J by 6 bases, leaving 13 bases between them. The CDR3 is made up of 13 amino acids. Profiled with immunoSEQ multiplex PCR; TCRdb holds only in-frame clones, not every one. Of tens of thousands of clones in the sample, approximately 85% are singletons; the top ten hold about 0.4%. Broader study findings: At 0.1 to 3.0 mg/kg, CD4+ and CD8+ blood T cells expanded clonally by week 6. Compared with others, partial responders at 0.1-3.0 mg/kg displayed clonal expansion among the lowest. The average count of expanded clones was higher among CD8+ T cells than among CD4+.

The source is an adult with an advanced solid tumor such as melanoma, head and neck, liver or kidney cancer. This sequence joins TRBV6-6 and TRBJ1-5, with D maybe TRBD1 (5 bases). Sequencing used CD4+ or CD8+ T cells sorted from blood, obtained in a trial of the OX40 agonist ivuxolimab. The CDR3, as DNA: TGTGCCAGCACCACGAGGGGTTTTCAGCCCCAGCATTTT. Encoded protein: CASTTRGFQPQHF.